These 15 T cell receptor beta chains were all obtained from the same sample, sequenced in a study of patients and donors after allogeneic stem cell transplantation. MiXCR, applied by TCRdb to the RT-PCR reads, yields one record per CDR3 protein. Of 410,000 or so distinct CDR3 sequences detected, about a sixth appear once; the ten largest clones hold around 6.8%. The source material was blood, either unsorted or a sorted T cell fraction (not recorded which). The receptors were sampled from a human donor who was either an allogeneic HSCT recipient or a stem cell or donor lymphocyte infusion donor (not recorded which). It is not recorded whose cells these are; they may come from a transplant donor.

The rearrangement uses TRBV6-5 and TRBJ1-1; D unclear. Germline V gene lookup returns CDR1 MNHEY and CDR2 SVGAGI. The CDR3 covers 14 residues. V was pared by 0 bases and J by 6 bases, with 11 bases between. The CDR3 reads CASSYSAWSPEAFF. CDR3 sequence (DNA): TGTGCCAGCAGTTACTCAGCCTGGTCCCCTGAAGCTTTCTTT.

This clonotype has just a few counts. The chain recombines TRBV7-3 with TRBJ2-1; D is perhaps TRBD2 (7 bases). The CDR3 has 15 residues. Germline V lookup: CDR1 SGHTA, CDR2 FQGTGA. Trimming took 5 bases from V and 2 from J, leaving 13 bases between them. CDR3 sequence reads: CASSLLGGAYNEQFF. The CDR3 nucleotides are TGTGCCAGCAGCCTTCTAGGGGGGGCCTACAATGAGCAGTTCTTC.

The chain carries TRBV9 and TRBJ2-7; 9 nucleotides line up with TRBD2. With 3 bases clipped from V and 1 base from J, the junction kept 8 bases outside the gene matches. This CDR3 is 16 amino acids long. Germline CDR1 and CDR2: SGDLS and YYNGEE. The CDR3 coding sequence is TGTGCCAGCAGCGACCCACGGACTAGCGCTTCCTACGAGCAGTACTTC. This codes for CASSDPRTSASYEQYF.

The gene calls are TRBV28 and TRBJ2-7; a weak D match, TRBD1 (6 bases). The CDR3 totals 14 residues. CDR1 is MDHEN and CDR2 is SYDVKM in the germline V gene. Trimming left V 8 bases short and J 0 bases short, with 14 bases between. The CDR3 bases are TGTGCCAGCGCTACCAGGGGCAGCTCCTACGAGCAGTACTTC. It codes for CASATRGSSYEQYF.

The genes are TRBV4-1 and TRBJ1-1, with unresolved D. CDR3 length equals 14 residues. Germline CDR1 and CDR2: MGHRA and YSYEKL. V was trimmed by 5 bases and J by 1 base, leaving 11 bases between them. The CDR3: CASSSPWQNTEAFF. CDR3 DNA: TGCGCCAGCAGCTCCCCGTGGCAGAACACTGAAGCTTTCTTT.

This clonotype was observed a few times. V gene TRBV14 combines with J gene TRBJ2-7, with D possibly TRBD2 on 6 matching bases. The CDR3 totals 14 residues. CDR1 and CDR2 from the germline V gene are SGHDN and FVKESK. The ends were cut back, 0 bases at V and 6 bases at J, with 12 bases in the middle. The CDR3 coding sequence is TGTGCCAGCAGCCAAGAGTTGATGCGGGGCGAGCAGTACTTC. Translated, it gives CASSQELMRGEQYF.

This clonotype was seen many times. The chain is built from TRBV29-1 and TRBJ1-2, with a weak D call TRBD1 (6 bases). Deletions cut 3 bases from V and 3 bases from J, with 11 bases between. The CDR3 length is 13 residues. Germline assignment: CDR1 SQVTM and CDR2 ANQGSEA. The CDR3 loop is CSVELRGDYGYTF. In DNA form, the CDR3 reads TGCAGCGTTGAGCTCAGGGGAGACTATGGCTACACCTTC.

This clonotype was recorded at least ten times. J is TRBJ1-2 and V is TRBV12-3 or TRBV12-4, with TRBD1 matching over 9 bases. The CDR3 has 13 residues. J gave up 7 bases and V 8 bases, and 8 bases lay outside the gene matches. The CDR3 nucleotides read TGTGCCAGCCGCCCGGGACAGGGTTTTGGCTACACCTTC. This encodes CASRPGQGFGYTF.

This clonotype was picked up a small number of times. The chain combines TRBV21-1 with TRBJ2-7; the table's D call, TRBD2, has no DNA check behind it. TRBV21-1 is flagged as a pseudogene. This CDR3 comprises 14 residues. For the CDR3, the DNA is TGTGCCAGCAGCAACGGACTAGCGGGGGACGAGCAGTACTTC. This gives the protein CASSNGLAGDEQYF.

In this sample, this clonotype turned up a few times. The rearrangement joins TRBV6-1 to TRBJ1-5; 7 bases line up with TRBD1. CDR1 and CDR2 from the germline V gene are MNHNS and SASEGT. V shed 4 bases and J 3 bases; nucleotides not matched to a gene: 3. The CDR3 runs 14 residues. CDR3 coding DNA: TGTGCCAGCAGTGCACAGGGGCACAATCAGCCCCAGCATTTT. It encodes CASSAQGHNQPQHF.

This clonotype showed up just a few times. The V gene is TRBV7-9, the J gene TRBJ2-1, with 10 bases fitting TRBD2. The V gene end was trimmed by 4 bases and the J gene end by 4 bases; junction bases not matched to a gene: 10. This CDR3 spans 17 amino acids. Germline assignment: CDR1 SEHNR and CDR2 FQNEAQ (reference sequence). CDR3 nucleotides: TGTGCCAGCAGCTCACCAGACGGACTAGCGGAGTACAATGAGCAGTTCTTC. Protein sequence: CASSSPDGLAEYNEQFF.

This clonotype was picked up a small number of times. The V call is TRBV6-2 or TRBV6-3, the J call TRBJ2-7; 9 bases are a match to TRBD1. V gave up 5 bases and J gave up 1 base; unmatched junction bases: 6. The CDR3 totals 15 residues. Germline-derived CDR1 and CDR2 are MNHEY and SVGEGT. CDR3 in amino acids: CASSAPGQGSYEQYF. CDR3 DNA sequence: TGTGCCAGCAGTGCCCCCGGACAGGGGTCCTACGAGCAGTACTTC.

This clonotype has a handful of counts. V usage is TRBV20-1 and J usage is TRBJ2-2; 8 bases are a match to TRBD1. There are 14 residues in the CDR3. The trim removed 5 bases at V and 5 bases at J, leaving 7 bases unmatched. The germline CDR1 and CDR2 sequences are DFQATT and SNEGSKA (reference sequence). In DNA, the CDR3 is TGCAGTGCTCGAAGGACAGGGACAACCGGGGAGCTGTTTTTT. Its protein product is CSARRTGTTGELFF.

A few counts support this clonotype. The CDR3 reads CASSLRIGLYNEQFF. The CDR3 coding sequence is TGTGCCAGCAGCCTAAGAATCGGTCTCTACAATGAGCAGTTCTTC. V usage is TRBV4-2 and J usage is TRBJ2-1; the D is unclear. CDR3 length: 15 residues. Germline V gene data show CDR1 as LGHNA and CDR2 as YNFKEQ. Trimming shortened V by 4 bases and J by 3 bases, and 13 bases separated the two germline ends.

The V gene is TRBV4-2, the J gene TRBJ2-3; 7 bases agree with TRBD2. The CDR3 sequence is 16 residues long. Germline trimming cut 5 bases from V and 0 bases from J; bases unmatched to any gene: 8. Germline CDR1 reads LGHNA; CDR2 reads YNFKEQ. CDR3 region: CASSGRELASTDTQYF. The DNA for the CDR3 is TGTGCCAGCAGCGGGCGGGAACTAGCGAGCACAGATACGCAGTATTTT.